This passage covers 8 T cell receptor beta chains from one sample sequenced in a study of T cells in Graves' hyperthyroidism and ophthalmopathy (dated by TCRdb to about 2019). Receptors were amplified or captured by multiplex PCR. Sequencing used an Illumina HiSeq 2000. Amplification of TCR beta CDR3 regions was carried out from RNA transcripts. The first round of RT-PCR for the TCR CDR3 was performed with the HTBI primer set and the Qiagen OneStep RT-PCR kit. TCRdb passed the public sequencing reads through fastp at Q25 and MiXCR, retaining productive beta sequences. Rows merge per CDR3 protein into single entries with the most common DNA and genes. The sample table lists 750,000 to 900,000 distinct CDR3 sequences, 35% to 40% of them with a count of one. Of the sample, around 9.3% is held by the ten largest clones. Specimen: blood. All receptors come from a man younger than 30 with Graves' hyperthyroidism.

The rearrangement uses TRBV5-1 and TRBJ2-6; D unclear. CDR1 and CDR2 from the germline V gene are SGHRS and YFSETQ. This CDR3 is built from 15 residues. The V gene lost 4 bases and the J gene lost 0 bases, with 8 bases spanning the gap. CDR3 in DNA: TGCGCCAGCAGCCGCACTAACTCTGGGGCCAACGTCCTGACTTTC. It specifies CASSRTNSGANVLTF.

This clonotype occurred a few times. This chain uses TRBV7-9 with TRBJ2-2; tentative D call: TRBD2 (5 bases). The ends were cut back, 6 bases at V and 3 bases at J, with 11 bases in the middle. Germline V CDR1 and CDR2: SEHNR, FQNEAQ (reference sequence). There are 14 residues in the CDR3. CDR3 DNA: TGTGCCAGCAGTGACCGGCGGGACACCGGGGAGCTGTTTTTT. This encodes CASSDRRDTGELFF.

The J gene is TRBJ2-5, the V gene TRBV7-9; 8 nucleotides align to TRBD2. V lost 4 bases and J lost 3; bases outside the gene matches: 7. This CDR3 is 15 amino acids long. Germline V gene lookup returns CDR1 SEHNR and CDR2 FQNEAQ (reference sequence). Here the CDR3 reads CASSSVTSGKETQYF. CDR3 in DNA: TGTGCCAGCAGCTCGGTTACTAGCGGAAAAGAGACCCAGTACTTC. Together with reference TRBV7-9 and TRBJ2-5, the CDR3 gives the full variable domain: DTGVSQNPRHKITKRGQNVTFRCDPISEHNRLYWYRQTLGQGPEFLTYFQNEAQLEKSRLLSDRFSAERPKGSFSTLEIQRTEQGDSAMYLCASSSVTSGKETQYFGPGTRLLVL.

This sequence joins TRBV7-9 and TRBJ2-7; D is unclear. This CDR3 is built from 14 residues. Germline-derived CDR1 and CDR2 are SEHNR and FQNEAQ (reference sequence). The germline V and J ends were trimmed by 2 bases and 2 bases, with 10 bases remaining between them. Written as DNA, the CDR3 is TGTGCCAGCAGCTTAAGTGTCGTCACCTACGAGCAGTACTTC. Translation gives CASSLSVVTYEQYF.

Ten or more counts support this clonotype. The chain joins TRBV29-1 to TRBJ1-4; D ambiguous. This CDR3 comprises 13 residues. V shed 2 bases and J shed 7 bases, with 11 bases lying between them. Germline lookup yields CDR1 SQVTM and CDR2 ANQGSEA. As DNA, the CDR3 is TGCAGCGTTGAACTCGGATCAGCTGAAAAACTGTTTTTT. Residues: CSVELGSAEKLFF.

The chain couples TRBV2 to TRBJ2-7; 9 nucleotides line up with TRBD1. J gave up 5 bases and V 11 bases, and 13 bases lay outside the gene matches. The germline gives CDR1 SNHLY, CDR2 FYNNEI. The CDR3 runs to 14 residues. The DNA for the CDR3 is TGTGCCTGGAGGGGGACAGGGAGGATCAACGAGCAGTACTTC. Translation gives CAWRGTGRINEQYF.

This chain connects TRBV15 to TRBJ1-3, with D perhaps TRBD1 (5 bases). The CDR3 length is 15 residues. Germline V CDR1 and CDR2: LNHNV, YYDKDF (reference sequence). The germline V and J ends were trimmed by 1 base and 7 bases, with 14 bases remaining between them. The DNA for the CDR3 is TGTGCCACCAGCAGAGGAAGGGATGGGGCCAACACCATATATTTT. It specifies CATSRGRDGANTIYF.

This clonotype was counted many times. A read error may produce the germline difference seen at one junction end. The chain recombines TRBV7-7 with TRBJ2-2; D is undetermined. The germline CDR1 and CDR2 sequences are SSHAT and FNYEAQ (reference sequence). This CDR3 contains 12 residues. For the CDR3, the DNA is TGTGCTAGCAGCCCCCAGTCCGGGGAGCTGTTTTTT. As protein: CASSPQSGELFF.